This TCR beta chain was observed in a study of cytomegalovirus exposure and HLA in healthy donors. The PCR used 60 Vbeta and 13 Jbeta primers. The protocol was immunoSEQ multiplex PCR, while the TCRdb copy is restricted to in-frame clones and leaves out a portion. The sample contains around 110,000 clones, 55% to 65% of which appear only once. Germline V gene sequence: CDR1 SGHDT, CDR2 YYEEEE. The CDR3 runs 17 residues. V lost 1 base to trimming and J lost 2 bases; unmatched junction nucleotides: 5. The sequencing input was PBMCs. The source is a woman aged 40 to 50 in good health and CMV-seropositive. This sequence joins TRBV5-6 and TRBJ2-3, with TRBD2 matching over 12 bases. In DNA form, the CDR3 reads TGTGCCAGCAGCTTGCCCCGACTAGCGGGGGCCACAGATACGCAGTATTTT. Amino acids: CASSLPRLAGATDTQYF.